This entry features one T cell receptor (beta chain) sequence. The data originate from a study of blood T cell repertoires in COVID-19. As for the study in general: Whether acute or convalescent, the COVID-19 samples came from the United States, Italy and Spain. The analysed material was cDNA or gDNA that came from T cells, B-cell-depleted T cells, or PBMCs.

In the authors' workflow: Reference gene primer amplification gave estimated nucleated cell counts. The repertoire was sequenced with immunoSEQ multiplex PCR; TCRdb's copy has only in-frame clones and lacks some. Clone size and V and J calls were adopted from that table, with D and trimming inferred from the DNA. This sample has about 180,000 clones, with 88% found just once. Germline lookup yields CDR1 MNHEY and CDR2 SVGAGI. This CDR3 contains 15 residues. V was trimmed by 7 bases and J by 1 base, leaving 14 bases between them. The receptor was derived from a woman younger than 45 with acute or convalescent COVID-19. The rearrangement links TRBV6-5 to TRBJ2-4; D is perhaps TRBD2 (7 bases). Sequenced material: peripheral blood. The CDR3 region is CASTGGQMAKNIQYF. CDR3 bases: TGTGCCAGCACGGGGGGCCAGATGGCCAAAAACATTCAGTACTTC.